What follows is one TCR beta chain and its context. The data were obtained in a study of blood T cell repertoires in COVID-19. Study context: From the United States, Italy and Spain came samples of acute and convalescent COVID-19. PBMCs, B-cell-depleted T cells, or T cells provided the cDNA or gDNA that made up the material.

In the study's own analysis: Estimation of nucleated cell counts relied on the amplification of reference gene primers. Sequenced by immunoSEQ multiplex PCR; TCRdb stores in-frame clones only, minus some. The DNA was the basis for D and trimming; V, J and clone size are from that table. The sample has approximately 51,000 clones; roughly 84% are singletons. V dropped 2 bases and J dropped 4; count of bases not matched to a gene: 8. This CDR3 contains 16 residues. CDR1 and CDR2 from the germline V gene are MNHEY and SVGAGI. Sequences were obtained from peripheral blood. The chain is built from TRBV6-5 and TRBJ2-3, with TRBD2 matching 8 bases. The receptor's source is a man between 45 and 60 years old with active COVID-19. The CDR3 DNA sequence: TGTGCCAGCAGTTACGGGTACGGACTAGCAGCAGATACGCAGTATTTT. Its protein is CASSYGYGLAADTQYF.